This T cell receptor beta chain was obtained from a study of cytomegalovirus exposure and HLA in healthy donors. A multiplex PCR was run with 60 Vbeta primers and 13 Jbeta primers. Sequencing used immunoSEQ multiplex PCR; TCRdb keeps in-frame clones, though not all of them. The sample contains 90,000 to 120,000 clones, more than 70% of which appear only once. This clone appeared a single time. The length of the CDR3 is 14 residues. Germline V gives CDR1 SQVTM, CDR2 ANQGSEA. The V and J ends lost 3 bases and 5 bases, in that order; junction bases with no gene match: 3. The sequenced material came from PBMCs. V gene TRBV29-1 combines with J gene TRBJ2-1; 11 positions agree with TRBD2. The sequence was obtained from a man between 18 and 29 years old in good health and CMV-seronegative. In DNA form, the CDR3 reads TGCAGCGTTGACACTAGCGGGGGCAACAATGAGCAGTTCTTC. This translates into CSVDTSGGNNEQFF.